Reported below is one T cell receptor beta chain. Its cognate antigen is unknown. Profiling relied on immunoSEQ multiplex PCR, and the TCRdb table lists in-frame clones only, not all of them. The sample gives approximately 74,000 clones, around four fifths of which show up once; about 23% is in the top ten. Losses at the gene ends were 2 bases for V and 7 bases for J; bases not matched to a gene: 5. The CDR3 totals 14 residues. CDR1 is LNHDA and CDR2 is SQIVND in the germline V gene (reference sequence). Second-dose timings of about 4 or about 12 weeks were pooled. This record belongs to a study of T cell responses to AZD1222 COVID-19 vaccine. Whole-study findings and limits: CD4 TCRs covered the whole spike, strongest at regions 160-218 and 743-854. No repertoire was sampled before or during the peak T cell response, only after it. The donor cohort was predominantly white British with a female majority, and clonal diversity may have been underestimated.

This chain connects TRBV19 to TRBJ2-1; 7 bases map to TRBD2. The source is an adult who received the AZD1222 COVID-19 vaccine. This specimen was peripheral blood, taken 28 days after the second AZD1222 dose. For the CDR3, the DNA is TGTGCCAGTAGTATACTAGCGGAGAGAAATGAGCAGTTCTTC. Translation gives CASSILAERNEQFF.